The clone carrying this TCR beta chain ranks as medium-sized. The antigen remains unidentified. The data were obtained in a study of vaccination and CD4 T cells after COVID-19. The Oncomine TCR Beta short-read assay was applied to DNA of cultured CD4+ T cells. Once CD4+ T cells had been cultured, genomic DNA was extracted from them. MiXCR was run by TCRdb on the PCR reads, yielding one entry per CDR3 protein. This sample has more than 1,300 distinct CDR3 sequences, with under 15% found just once. Specified treatment: approximately 9-day PBMC culture with coronavirus spike peptide pools or control peptides (ViraFEST assay). The unexposed donor provided CD4+ T cells, which were taken before the COVID-19 pandemic (2011-2018). Days 3 and 7 were when half the medium was replaced with fresh IL-2 medium. Germline V gene sequence: CDR1 SGHTA, CDR2 FQGTGA. Trimming took 4 bases from V and 2 from J; bases not matched to a gene: 7. This CDR3 has 16 amino acids.

V gene TRBV7-3 combines with J gene TRBJ2-2; 7 bases map to TRBD1. The TCR sequence derives from a human donor in good health. Input material: CD4+ T cells from blood, cultured in vitro. CDR3 loop: CASSSLGTANTGELFF. The CDR3 nucleotides are TGTGCCAGCAGCTCACTCGGGACAGCTAACACCGGGGAGCTGTTTTTT. Complete variable domain (other parts from reference TRBV7-3 and TRBJ2-2): GAGVSQTPSNKVTEKGKYVELRCDPISGHTALYWYRQSLGQGPEFLIYFQGTGAADDSGLPNDRFFAVRPEGSVSTLKIQRTERGDSAVYLCASSSLGTANTGELFFGEGSRLTVL.